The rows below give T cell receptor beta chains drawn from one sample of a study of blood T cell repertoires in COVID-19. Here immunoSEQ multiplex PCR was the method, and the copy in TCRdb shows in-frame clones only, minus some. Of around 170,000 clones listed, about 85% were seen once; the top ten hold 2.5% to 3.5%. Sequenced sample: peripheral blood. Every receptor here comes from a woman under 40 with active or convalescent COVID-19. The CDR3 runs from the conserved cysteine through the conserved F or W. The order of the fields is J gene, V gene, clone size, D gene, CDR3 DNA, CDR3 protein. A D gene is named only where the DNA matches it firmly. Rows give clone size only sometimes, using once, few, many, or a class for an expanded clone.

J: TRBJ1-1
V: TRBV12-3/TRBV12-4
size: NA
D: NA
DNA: TGTGCCAGCAGTTTGGGGGCCCGGCGAGCTTTCTTT
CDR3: CASSLGARRAFF

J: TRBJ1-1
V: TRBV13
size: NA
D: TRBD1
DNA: TGTGCCAGCAGCTTAGGAGGCAGGGGGCCCCAAGCTTTCTTT
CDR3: CASSLGGRGPQAFF

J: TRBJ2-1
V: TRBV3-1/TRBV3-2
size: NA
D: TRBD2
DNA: TGTGCCAGCAGCTCCCCACCCCGGCGAGCGGGAGGGGGGTGGAGTGAGCAGTTCTTC
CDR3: CASSSPPRRAGGGWSEQFF

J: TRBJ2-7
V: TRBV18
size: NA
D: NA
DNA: TGTGCCAGCTCACCGAAGATCAGGGTTTCCTCCGAGCAGTACTTC
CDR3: CASSPKIRVSSEQYF

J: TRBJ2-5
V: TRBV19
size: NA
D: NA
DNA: TGTGCCAGTAGTATAGGGCTAGGGGATTGGGAGACCCAGTACTTC
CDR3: CASSIGLGDWETQYF

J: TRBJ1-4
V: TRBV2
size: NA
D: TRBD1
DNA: TGTGCCAGCAGACTACAGGGGGGGAATGAAAAACTGTTTTTT
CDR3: CASRLQGGNEKLFF

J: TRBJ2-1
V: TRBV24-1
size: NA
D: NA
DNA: TGTGCCACCAGTGATTTGATGGAGTCCTCCTACAATGAGCAGTTCTTC
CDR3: CATSDLMESSYNEQFF

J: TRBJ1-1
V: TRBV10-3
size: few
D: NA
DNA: TGTGCCATCAGTGAGATCAAGAACACTGAAGCTTTCTTT
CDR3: CAISEIKNTEAFF

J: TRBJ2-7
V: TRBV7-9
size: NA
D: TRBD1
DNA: TGTGCCAGCAGTTCCCGGACAGGGGGCTTGAACGAGCAGTACTTC
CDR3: CASSSRTGGLNEQYF

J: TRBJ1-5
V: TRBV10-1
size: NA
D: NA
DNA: TGCGCCAGCAGTGAAGGTACACTACCGACTCCTTCTGGCAATCAGCCCCAGCATTTT
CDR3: CASSEGTLPTPSGNQPQHF

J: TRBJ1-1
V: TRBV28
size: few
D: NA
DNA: TGTGCCAGCCTCTACCGGCGGTCCACTGAAGCTTTCTTT
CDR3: CASLYRRSTEAFF

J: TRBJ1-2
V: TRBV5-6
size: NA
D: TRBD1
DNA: TGTGCCAGCAGCTACCGGGACAGGGGGTATGGCTACACCTTC
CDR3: CASSYRDRGYGYTF

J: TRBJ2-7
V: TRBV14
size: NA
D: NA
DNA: TGTGCCAGCAGCCCCGATTTCTTGAGGGGGTCCTACGAGCAGTACTTC
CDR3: CASSPDFLRGSYEQYF

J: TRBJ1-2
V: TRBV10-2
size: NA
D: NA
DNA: TGCGCCAGCAGTGTTGAGAGGAGACCCTATTGGGGCTACACCTTC
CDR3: CASSVERRPYWGYTF

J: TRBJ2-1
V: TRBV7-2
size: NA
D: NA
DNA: TGTGCCAGCAGCTTAGTAGCGGAAGGCTACAATGAGCAGTTCTTC
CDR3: CASSLVAEGYNEQFF

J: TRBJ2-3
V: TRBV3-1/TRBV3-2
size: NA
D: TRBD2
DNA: TGTGCCAGCAGCCAAGATAGGGCGGGAGGAGAAGATACGCAGTATTTT
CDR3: CASSQDRAGGEDTQYF

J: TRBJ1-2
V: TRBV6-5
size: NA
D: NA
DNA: TGTGCCAGCACCCCCCGACAGGAGTGGGTTGGCTACACCTTC
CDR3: CASTPRQEWVGYTF

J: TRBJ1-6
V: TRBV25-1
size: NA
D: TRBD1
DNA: TGTGCCAGCAGTGATCCCAGGGGGCAATCACCCCTCCACTTT
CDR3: CASSDPRGQSPLHF

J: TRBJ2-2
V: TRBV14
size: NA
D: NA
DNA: TGTGCCAGCAGTCATGTACAGGCCAACACCGGGGAGCTGTTTTTT
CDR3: CASSHVQANTGELFF

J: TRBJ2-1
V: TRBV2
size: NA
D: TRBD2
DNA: TGTGCCAGCAGGGTAGCGGGAGGGCGAACCTACAATGAGCAGTTCTTC
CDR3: CASRVAGGRTYNEQFF

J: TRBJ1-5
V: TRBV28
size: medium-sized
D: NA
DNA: TGTGCCAGCAGTCCACTCCACGGGGGTAGCAATCAGCCCCAGCATTTT
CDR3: CASSPLHGGSNQPQHF

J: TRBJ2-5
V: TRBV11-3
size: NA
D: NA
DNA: TGTGCCAGCAGCTTACGACTTCAAGAGACCCAGTACTTC
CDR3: CASSLRLQETQYF

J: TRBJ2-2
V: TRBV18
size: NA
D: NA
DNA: TGTGCCAGCTCACCAACAGCATCGAACACCGGGGAGCTGTTTTTT
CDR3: CASSPTASNTGELFF

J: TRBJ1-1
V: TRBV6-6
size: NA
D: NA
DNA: TGTGCCAGCAGTCATCACAGGGCTGAAGCTTTCTTT
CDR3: CASSHHRAEAFF

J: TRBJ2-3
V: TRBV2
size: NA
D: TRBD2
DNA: TGTGCCAGCAGCAGGGCCCGTCGGGGACTAACAGATACGCAGTATTTT
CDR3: CASSRARRGLTDTQYF

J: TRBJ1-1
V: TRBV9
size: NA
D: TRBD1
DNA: TGTGCCAGCAGCCTAGACGGACAGGGTGAGACTGAAGCTTTCTTT
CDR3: CASSLDGQGETEAFF

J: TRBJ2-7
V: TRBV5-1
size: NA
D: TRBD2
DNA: TGCGCCAGCTATAACCCCGGGGGGGACTCCTACGAGCAGTACTTC
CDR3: CASYNPGGDSYEQYF

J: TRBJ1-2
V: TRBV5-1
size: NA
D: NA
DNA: TGCGCCAGCAGCTTCGACAGCAACTATGGCTACACCTTC
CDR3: CASSFDSNYGYTF

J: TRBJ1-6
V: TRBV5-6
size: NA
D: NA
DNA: TGTGCCAGCAGCTTCTCCATGGCCCAGAATTCACCCCTCCACTTT
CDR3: CASSFSMAQNSPLHF

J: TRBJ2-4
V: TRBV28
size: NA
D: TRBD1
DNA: TGTGCCAGCAGTTTTATTTCTTCTAGGGACAGGGGGCTTTTAGCCAAAAACATTCAGTACTTC
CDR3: CASSFISSRDRGLLAKNIQYF

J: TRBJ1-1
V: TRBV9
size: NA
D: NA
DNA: TGTGCCAGCAGCGTAGGTCCAGATACCATGAACACTGAAGCTTTCTTT
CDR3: CASSVGPDTMNTEAFF

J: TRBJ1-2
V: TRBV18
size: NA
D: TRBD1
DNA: TGTGCCAGCTCACCCTCGGGACAGCGCCCAAACCTTAACTATGGCTACACCTTC
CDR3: CASSPSGQRPNLNYGYTF

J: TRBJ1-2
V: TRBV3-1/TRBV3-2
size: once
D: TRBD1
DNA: TGTGCCAGCAGCAATCGACAGGGCGGAGGCTACACCTTC
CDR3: CASSNRQGGGYTF

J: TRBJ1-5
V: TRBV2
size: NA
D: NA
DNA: TGTGCCAGCAGTGAAGAGACTTACCGGGGCAATCAGCCCCAGCATTTT
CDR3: CASSEETYRGNQPQHF

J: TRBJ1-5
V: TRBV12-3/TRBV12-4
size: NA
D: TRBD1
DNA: TGTGCCAGCAGGGACAGGGAAAATCAGCCCCAGCATTTT
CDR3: CASRDRENQPQHF

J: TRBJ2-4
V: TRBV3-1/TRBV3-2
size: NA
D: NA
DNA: TGTGCCAGCAGCCAAGAAGAGACAACGGGGGACATTCAGTACTTC
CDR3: CASSQEETTGDIQYF

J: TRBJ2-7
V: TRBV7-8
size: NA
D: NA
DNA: TGTGCCAGCAGCTTACCAGGAGGCGAGCAGTACTTC
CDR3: CASSLPGGEQYF

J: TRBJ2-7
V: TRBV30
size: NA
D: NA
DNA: TGTGCCTGGAGTGTCGGACTTCGGGGGTACGAGCAGTACTTC
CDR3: CAWSVGLRGYEQYF

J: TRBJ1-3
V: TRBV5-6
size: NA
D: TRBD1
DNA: TGTGCCAGCAGCCCGGGACAGTTAGGAAACACCATATATTTT
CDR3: CASSPGQLGNTIYF

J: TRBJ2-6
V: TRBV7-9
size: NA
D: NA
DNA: TGTGCCAGCAGCTCTGGGACAGGGGCCAACGTCCTGACTTTC
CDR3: CASSSGTGANVLTF

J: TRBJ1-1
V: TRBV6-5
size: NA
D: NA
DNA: TGTGCCAGCGGGGCCAGGGCGAACACTGAAGCTTTCTTT
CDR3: CASGARANTEAFF

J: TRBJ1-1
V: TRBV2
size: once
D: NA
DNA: TGTGCCAGCAGTGAGGGGCAGCTTCTGAACACTGAAGCTTTCTTT
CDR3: CASSEGQLLNTEAFF

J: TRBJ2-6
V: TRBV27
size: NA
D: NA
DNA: TGTGCCAGCGGAAAGGCGGCGGGGGCCAACGTCCTGACTTTC
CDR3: CASGKAAGANVLTF

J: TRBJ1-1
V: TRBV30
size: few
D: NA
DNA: TGTGCCTGGAGTGGACAGTGGGAAGCTTTCTTT
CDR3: CAWSGQWEAFF

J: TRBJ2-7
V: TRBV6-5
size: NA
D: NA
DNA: TGTGCCAGCAGTTACTCGGGCAGGGTGGGCTACGAGCAGTACTTC
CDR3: CASSYSGRVGYEQYF

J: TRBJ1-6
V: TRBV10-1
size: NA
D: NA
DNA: TGCGCCAGCAGGGCAGGACTCCTTGTCAGGGGTTCACCCCTCCACTTT
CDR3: CASRAGLLVRGSPLHF

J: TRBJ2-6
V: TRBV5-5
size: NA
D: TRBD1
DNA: TGTGCCAGCAGTTTTACAGGGGGCTCTGGGGCCAACGTCCTGACTTTC
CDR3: CASSFTGGSGANVLTF

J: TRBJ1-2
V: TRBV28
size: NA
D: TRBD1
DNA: TGTGCCAGCAGTTACAGGGGATATGGCTACACCTTC
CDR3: CASSYRGYGYTF